This T cell receptor beta chain appears in the sequencing data of a study of blood T cell repertoires in COVID-19. Study information: T cells, B-cell-depleted T cells, or PBMCs provided the cDNA or gDNA that served as material.

The repertoire was sequenced with immunoSEQ multiplex PCR; TCRdb's copy has only in-frame clones and lacks some. The table includes just over 300,000 clones, nearly 90% detected once. This receptor was identified in a woman in her 30s with COVID-19, enrolled during active disease. Sequenced input: peripheral blood.

The CDR3 loop is CSVGEGPVYGYTF. As DNA, the CDR3 is TGCAGCGTTGGCGAGGGCCCCGTCTATGGCTACACCTTC. The chain uses TRBV29-1 and TRBJ1-2; D is uncertain. V lost 4 bases and J lost 4, with 13 bases in between. Germline CDR1 is SQVTM and CDR2 is ANQGSEA. CDR3 length equals 13 residues.